The clone carrying this T cell receptor beta chain has just one count. The antigen is undetermined. The sample is drawn from a study of T cell responses to AZD1222 COVID-19 vaccine. Only in-frame clones appear in the TCRdb table, and some are missing; sequencing was by immunoSEQ multiplex PCR. Of about 120,000 clones in the sample, about 93% are singletons; the top ten hold 4% to 6%. Study results and caveats: Just five to seven AZD1222 recipients tested seropositive at baseline. Spike-specific TCR depth and breadth grew after two AZD1222 doses.

This CDR3 is built from 15 residues. V gave up 1 base and J gave up 8 bases, with 14 bases separating them. Germline assignment: CDR1 MGHDK and CDR2 SYGVNS. Both about-4-week and about-12-week second-dose recipients were combined. Sequencing used peripheral blood, obtained 28 days after the second AZD1222 dose. This receptor was taken from an adult who received the AZD1222 COVID-19 vaccine. The chain is built from TRBV25-1 and TRBJ1-4; tentatively, D is TRBD1 (5 bases). The DNA for the CDR3 is TGTGCCAGCAGTGAATCGGGGCCGGTTAGGGAAAAACTGTTTTTT. Translating it yields CASSESGPVREKLFF.